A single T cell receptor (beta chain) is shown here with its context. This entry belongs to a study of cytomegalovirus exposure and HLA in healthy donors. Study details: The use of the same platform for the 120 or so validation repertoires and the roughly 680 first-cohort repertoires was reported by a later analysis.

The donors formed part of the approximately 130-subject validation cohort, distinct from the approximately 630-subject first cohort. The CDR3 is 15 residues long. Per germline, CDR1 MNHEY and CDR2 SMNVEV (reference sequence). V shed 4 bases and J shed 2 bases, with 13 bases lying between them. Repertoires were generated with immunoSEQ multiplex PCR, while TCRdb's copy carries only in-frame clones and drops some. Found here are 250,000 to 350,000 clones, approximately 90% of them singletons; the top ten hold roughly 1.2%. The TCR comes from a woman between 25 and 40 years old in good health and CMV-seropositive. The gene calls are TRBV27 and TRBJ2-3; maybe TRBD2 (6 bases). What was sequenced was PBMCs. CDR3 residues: CASSSLAGPTDTQYF. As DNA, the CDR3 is TGTGCCAGCAGTTCCCTCGCGGGGCCCACAGATACGCAGTATTTT.